The rows below give T cell receptor beta chains drawn from one sample of a study of cytomegalovirus exposure and HLA in healthy donors. Assay: immunoSEQ multiplex PCR; the TCRdb copy retains only in-frame clones and omits some. The table records about 82,000 clones, around 92% of them present only once. Input material: PBMCs. All receptors come from a young man in good health and CMV-seronegative. The CDR3 runs from the conserved cysteine through the conserved F or W. D genes are given only for firm matches.

D gene,J gene,V gene,CDR3 DNA,CDR3 protein
-,TRBJ1-1,TRBV5-4,TGTGCCAGCAGCTTGGCCAGGGAGGGAGCTTTCTTT,CASSLAREGAFF
-,TRBJ1-3,TRBV29-1,TGCAGCGTTAAATACGAGTTCCTCTCTGGAAACACCATATATTTT,CSVKYEFLSGNTIYF
TRBD1,TRBJ1-4,TRBV5-1,TGCGCCAGCGCCACCGGGACAGTTAATGAAAAACTGTTTTTT,CASATGTVNEKLFF
-,TRBJ2-7,TRBV30,TGTGCCTGGAGTGTGGGACAACCCTACGAGCAGTACTTC,CAWSVGQPYEQYF
-,TRBJ1-1,TRBV19,TGTGCCAGTAGCTCCCTTCGTTGGGAGGGAGGAGCTTTCTTT,CASSSLRWEGGAFF
-,TRBJ1-4,TRBV6-5,TGTGCCAGCAGTTACACAGGATTATATGAAAAACTGTTTTTT,CASSYTGLYEKLFF
-,TRBJ1-4,TRBV6-5,TGTGCCACCCGACGGACAGCAACTAATGAAAAACTGTTTTTT,CATRRTATNEKLFF
TRBD2,TRBJ2-7,TRBV29-1,TGCAGCGTTGAAGGTAGCGGGAGCCCCTACGAGCAGTACTTC,CSVEGSGSPYEQYF
TRBD2,TRBJ2-5,TRBV11-2,TGTGCCAGCAGCCCCCGACTAGCGGGGGTTCGAGAGACCCAGTACTTC,CASSPRLAGVRETQYF
-,TRBJ1-2,TRBV4-1,TGCGCCAGCAGCCAGTTGCCGGACACCTATAACTATGGCTACACCTTC,CASSQLPDTYNYGYTF
TRBD1,TRBJ2-1,TRBV29-1,TGCAGCGTGACAGGGATCAATGAGCAGTTCTTC,CSVTGINEQFF
-,TRBJ2-7,TRBV5-1,TGCGCCAGCAGCCCGCTGGACTCGAAGATTTACTACGAGCAGTACTTC,CASSPLDSKIYYEQYF